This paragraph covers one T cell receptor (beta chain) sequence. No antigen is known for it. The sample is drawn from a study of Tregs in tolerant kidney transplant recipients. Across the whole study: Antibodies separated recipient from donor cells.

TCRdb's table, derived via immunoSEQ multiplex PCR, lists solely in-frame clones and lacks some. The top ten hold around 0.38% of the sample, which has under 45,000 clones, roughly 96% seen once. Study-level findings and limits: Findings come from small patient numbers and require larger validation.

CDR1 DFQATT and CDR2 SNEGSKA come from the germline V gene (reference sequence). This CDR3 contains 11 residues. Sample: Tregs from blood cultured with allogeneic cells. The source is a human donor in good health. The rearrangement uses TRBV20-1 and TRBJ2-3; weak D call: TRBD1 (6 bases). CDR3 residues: CSPRWGRTQYF. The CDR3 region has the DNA TGCAGCCCTCGGTGGGGGCGAACGCAGTATTTT.